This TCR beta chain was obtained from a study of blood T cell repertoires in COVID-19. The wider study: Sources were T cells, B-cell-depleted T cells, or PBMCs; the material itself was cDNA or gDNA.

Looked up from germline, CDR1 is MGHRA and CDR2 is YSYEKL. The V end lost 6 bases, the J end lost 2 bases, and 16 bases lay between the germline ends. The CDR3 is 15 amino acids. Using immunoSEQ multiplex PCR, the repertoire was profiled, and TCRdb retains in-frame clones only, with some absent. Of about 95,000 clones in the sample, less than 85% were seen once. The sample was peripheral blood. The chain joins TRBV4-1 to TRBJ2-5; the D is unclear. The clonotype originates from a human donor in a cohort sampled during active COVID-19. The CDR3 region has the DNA TGCGCCAGCAGGCCAAGATTCGACACTCAAGAGACCCAGTACTTC. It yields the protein CASRPRFDTQETQYF.